A selection of T cell receptor beta chains follows, all from one sample in a study of blood T cell repertoires in COVID-19. TCRdb's copy holds only in-frame clones and misses some; the assay was immunoSEQ multiplex PCR. The table lists around 230,000 clones, more than 85% of them singletons. Sequenced: peripheral blood. The receptors were sampled from a man aged 40-50 years with acute or convalescent COVID-19. Both conserved end residues are part of each CDR3. Each record gives: clone size, D gene, J gene, V gene, CDR3 DNA, CDR3 protein. D genes are given only for firm matches. A clone size is listed for some rows: how often the clone was seen (once, few, many), or a class if it is expanded.

abundance: -; d_gene: -; j_gene: TRBJ2-6; v_gene: TRBV4-1; CDR3nt: TGCGCCAGCAGCCAAGTAAGGGCAGGGTCCCGCTCTGGGGCCAACGTCCTGACTTTC; CDR3aa: CASSQVRAGSRSGANVLTF
abundance: -; d_gene: TRBD2; j_gene: TRBJ2-2; v_gene: TRBV5-1; CDR3nt: TGCGCCAGCAGCTGGGAGGGATCGACCGGGGAGCTGTTTTTT; CDR3aa: CASSWEGSTGELFF
abundance: -; d_gene: TRBD1; j_gene: TRBJ1-1; v_gene: TRBV19; CDR3nt: TGTGCCAGTAGTTCGCGGACAGGGGCGAACACTGAAGCTTTCTTT; CDR3aa: CASSSRTGANTEAFF
abundance: once; d_gene: -; j_gene: TRBJ2-7; v_gene: TRBV29-1; CDR3nt: TGCAGCGGCTTGGGGAGCAGCTACGAGCAGTACTTC; CDR3aa: CSGLGSSYEQYF
abundance: -; d_gene: -; j_gene: TRBJ1-2; v_gene: TRBV13; CDR3nt: TGTGCCAGCAGCTCCGCCACAGGGTACGACTATGGCTACACCTTC; CDR3aa: CASSSATGYDYGYTF
abundance: -; d_gene: -; j_gene: TRBJ1-6; v_gene: TRBV9; CDR3nt: TGTGCCAGCAGCGGCCAGGGAATAGGTTCACCCCTCCACTTT; CDR3aa: CASSGQGIGSPLHF
abundance: -; d_gene: TRBD1; j_gene: TRBJ2-4; v_gene: TRBV19; CDR3nt: TGTGCCAGTAGTATGGGACAGGGGATAGCCAAAAACATTCAGTACTTC; CDR3aa: CASSMGQGIAKNIQYF
abundance: -; d_gene: TRBD2; j_gene: TRBJ2-1; v_gene: TRBV19; CDR3nt: TGTGCCAGTAGTAAGACTAGCGGGGGACTCGAGGAGCAGTTCTTC; CDR3aa: CASSKTSGGLEEQFF
abundance: -; d_gene: TRBD2; j_gene: TRBJ2-7; v_gene: TRBV7-2; CDR3nt: TGTGCCAGCAGCCTAGCGGGGAGTCAGAACGAGCAGTACTTC; CDR3aa: CASSLAGSQNEQYF
abundance: -; d_gene: -; j_gene: TRBJ1-2; v_gene: TRBV6-6; CDR3nt: TGTGCCAGCAGCACAGGGAAGGGAGCTAACTATGGCTACACCTTC; CDR3aa: CASSTGKGANYGYTF
abundance: -; d_gene: -; j_gene: TRBJ2-7; v_gene: TRBV2; CDR3nt: TGTGCCAGCTTTGGGGAGTTAGGGTTCGACGAGCAGTACTTC; CDR3aa: CASFGELGFDEQYF
abundance: -; d_gene: -; j_gene: TRBJ2-7; v_gene: TRBV19; CDR3nt: TGTGCCAGTAATAACAGGAGGGTCGATACCGAGCAGTACTTC; CDR3aa: CASNNRRVDTEQYF
abundance: once; d_gene: -; j_gene: TRBJ2-2; v_gene: TRBV5-1; CDR3nt: TGCGCCAGCAGCTGGGCGCGGGGTGGAGGCACCGGGGAGCTGTTTTTT; CDR3aa: CASSWARGGGTGELFF
abundance: -; d_gene: TRBD2; j_gene: TRBJ2-2; v_gene: TRBV5-1; CDR3nt: TGCGCCAGCAGCCCGGGGGGGACGAACACCGGGGAGCTGTTTTTT; CDR3aa: CASSPGGTNTGELFF
abundance: -; d_gene: TRBD1; j_gene: TRBJ1-5; v_gene: TRBV19; CDR3nt: TGTGCCAGTAGCGGACAGGGGATCCTTGGTAGCAATCAGCCCCAGCATTTT; CDR3aa: CASSGQGILGSNQPQHF
abundance: -; d_gene: -; j_gene: TRBJ1-2; v_gene: TRBV12-3/TRBV12-4; CDR3nt: TGTGCCAGCAGCCCGGACAGAGAGCTTGGCTACACCTTC; CDR3aa: CASSPDRELGYTF
abundance: -; d_gene: TRBD1; j_gene: TRBJ2-7; v_gene: TRBV6-2/TRBV6-3; CDR3nt: TGTGCCAGCAGTTGGGGGACAGCCTACGAGCAGTACTTC; CDR3aa: CASSWGTAYEQYF
abundance: -; d_gene: TRBD1; j_gene: TRBJ2-7; v_gene: TRBV9; CDR3nt: TGTGCCAGCAGCCCTGGGACAGGATCCTACGAGCAGTACTTC; CDR3aa: CASSPGTGSYEQYF
abundance: few; d_gene: TRBD2; j_gene: TRBJ2-1; v_gene: TRBV4-1; CDR3nt: TGCGCCAGCAGCCAAGGGACTAGCGGCGAGCAGTTCTTC; CDR3aa: CASSQGTSGEQFF
abundance: -; d_gene: -; j_gene: TRBJ1-4; v_gene: TRBV7-9; CDR3nt: TGTGCCAGCAGCCTAACAGGCACAACTAATGAAAAACTGTTTTTT; CDR3aa: CASSLTGTTNEKLFF
abundance: -; d_gene: TRBD1; j_gene: TRBJ2-5; v_gene: TRBV7-6; CDR3nt: TGTGCCAGCAGCTTCCCGGACAGGGACCAAGAGACCCAGTACTTC; CDR3aa: CASSFPDRDQETQYF
abundance: -; d_gene: TRBD1; j_gene: TRBJ2-7; v_gene: TRBV7-8; CDR3nt: TGTGCCAGCAGCTCTCAGGGGGCCTACGAGCAGTACTTC; CDR3aa: CASSSQGAYEQYF
abundance: -; d_gene: TRBD1; j_gene: TRBJ1-1; v_gene: TRBV28; CDR3nt: TGTGCCAGCAGCATCACCGGGACAGGGCGGGGAGCTTTCTTT; CDR3aa: CASSITGTGRGAFF
abundance: -; d_gene: TRBD1; j_gene: TRBJ2-1; v_gene: TRBV5-5; CDR3nt: TGTGCCAGCAGCCCGGACAGGGGACTGTTCTTC; CDR3aa: CASSPDRGLFF
abundance: -; d_gene: -; j_gene: TRBJ2-5; v_gene: TRBV6-4; CDR3nt: TGTGCCAGCACCCCCCCTGGGCTGGAAGAGACCCAGTACTTC; CDR3aa: CASTPPGLEETQYF
abundance: few; d_gene: -; j_gene: TRBJ2-7; v_gene: TRBV19; CDR3nt: TGTGCCAGTAGTATAACCCCGGCAGGTTCCAGCGAGCAGTACTTC; CDR3aa: CASSITPAGSSEQYF
abundance: -; d_gene: TRBD1; j_gene: TRBJ1-1; v_gene: TRBV6-1; CDR3nt: TGTGCCAGCAGTGAAGGGACAGGGGGAGATCGAGCTTTCTTT; CDR3aa: CASSEGTGGDRAFF
abundance: -; d_gene: -; j_gene: TRBJ1-1; v_gene: TRBV27; CDR3nt: TGTGCCAGCAGTTGGGGCAACCTGAACACTGAAGCTTTCTTT; CDR3aa: CASSWGNLNTEAFF
abundance: -; d_gene: -; j_gene: TRBJ2-2; v_gene: TRBV25-1; CDR3nt: TGTGCCAGCAGTGTTCTTCTGGCTGGGGAGCTGTTTTTT; CDR3aa: CASSVLLAGELFF
abundance: -; d_gene: TRBD2; j_gene: TRBJ2-1; v_gene: TRBV14; CDR3nt: TGTGCCAGCAGCCAAGATCCGGGACTAGCGGTCTACAATGAGCAGTTCTTC; CDR3aa: CASSQDPGLAVYNEQFF
abundance: -; d_gene: TRBD1; j_gene: TRBJ1-1; v_gene: TRBV5-6; CDR3nt: TGTGCCAGCAGCTTGGTGGACAGGGGGGGAACTGAAGCTTTCTTT; CDR3aa: CASSLVDRGGTEAFF
abundance: -; d_gene: -; j_gene: TRBJ1-4; v_gene: TRBV9; CDR3nt: TGTGCCAGCAGCGTAGGTACAGGGTCTTGGGAAAAACTGTTTTTT; CDR3aa: CASSVGTGSWEKLFF
abundance: -; d_gene: -; j_gene: TRBJ2-3; v_gene: TRBV24-1; CDR3nt: TGTGCCACCAGTGATCCCAACCTAGAAACTGATACGCAGTATTTT; CDR3aa: CATSDPNLETDTQYF
abundance: -; d_gene: -; j_gene: TRBJ2-7; v_gene: TRBV6-5; CDR3nt: TGTGCCAGCAGTTACTCCGGGAGATGGGACGAGCAGTACTTC; CDR3aa: CASSYSGRWDEQYF
abundance: -; d_gene: -; j_gene: TRBJ2-4; v_gene: TRBV5-6; CDR3nt: TGTGCCAGCAGCTTCGGTCGGGTCGGCATTCAGTACTTC; CDR3aa: CASSFGRVGIQYF
abundance: -; d_gene: -; j_gene: TRBJ2-7; v_gene: TRBV3-1/TRBV3-2; CDR3nt: TGTGCCAGCAGCGCCCGAGCGCGGGACTACGAGCAGTACTTC; CDR3aa: CASSARARDYEQYF
abundance: -; d_gene: -; j_gene: TRBJ2-5; v_gene: TRBV6-5; CDR3nt: TGTGCCAGCGCTACGGGACTCCCCATACAGACCCAGTACTTC; CDR3aa: CASATGLPIQTQYF
abundance: once; d_gene: -; j_gene: TRBJ1-5; v_gene: TRBV7-9; CDR3nt: TGTGCCAGCAGCTTTATCGGGGACAATCAGCCCCAGCATTTT; CDR3aa: CASSFIGDNQPQHF
abundance: -; d_gene: TRBD2; j_gene: TRBJ2-7; v_gene: TRBV28; CDR3nt: TGTGCCAGCACCCCAGCGGGAGAGGGATACGAGCAGTACTTC; CDR3aa: CASTPAGEGYEQYF
abundance: -; d_gene: -; j_gene: TRBJ2-7; v_gene: TRBV28; CDR3nt: TGTGCCAGCAGTCCGGTGGGCGACGAGCAGTACTTC; CDR3aa: CASSPVGDEQYF
abundance: -; d_gene: TRBD2; j_gene: TRBJ2-1; v_gene: TRBV4-3; CDR3nt: TGCGCCAGCAGCCCGCGGGAGGGCATTTCGGATGAGCAGTTCTTC; CDR3aa: CASSPREGISDEQFF
abundance: -; d_gene: -; j_gene: TRBJ1-4; v_gene: TRBV29-1; CDR3nt: TGCAGCGTTGAAGAGGTGGGAGTTGAGGAAAAACTGTTTTTT; CDR3aa: CSVEEVGVEEKLFF
abundance: -; d_gene: TRBD1; j_gene: TRBJ2-7; v_gene: TRBV5-1; CDR3nt: TGCGCCAGCAGCCGGACAGGGGACAACTACGAGCAGTACTTC; CDR3aa: CASSRTGDNYEQYF
abundance: once; d_gene: TRBD1; j_gene: TRBJ1-1; v_gene: TRBV6-5; CDR3nt: TGTGCCAGCATAGGACGACAGGGCGGGACTGAAGCTTTCTTT; CDR3aa: CASIGRQGGTEAFF
abundance: few; d_gene: TRBD2; j_gene: TRBJ2-7; v_gene: TRBV5-1; CDR3nt: TGCGCCAGCAGCTTTGAACCCGGGAGGATCTACGAGCAGTACTTC; CDR3aa: CASSFEPGRIYEQYF
abundance: -; d_gene: TRBD2; j_gene: TRBJ2-3; v_gene: TRBV27; CDR3nt: TGTGCCAGCAGTTCTTTGCTAGCGGGAGGGCCTAGTACGCAGTATTTT; CDR3aa: CASSSLLAGGPSTQYF
abundance: once; d_gene: -; j_gene: TRBJ2-7; v_gene: TRBV5-6; CDR3nt: TGTGCCAGCAGCTTCCCGACAGAGACCTACGAGCAGTACTTC; CDR3aa: CASSFPTETYEQYF
abundance: -; d_gene: TRBD1; j_gene: TRBJ1-6; v_gene: TRBV6-6; CDR3nt: TGTGCCAGCAGAGAACCGGGACAGGGGAATTCACCCCTCCACTTT; CDR3aa: CASREPGQGNSPLHF
abundance: -; d_gene: TRBD1; j_gene: TRBJ2-7; v_gene: TRBV5-1; CDR3nt: TGCGCCAGCAGCATAGGGACAGACGGGCCCTACGAGCAGTACTTC; CDR3aa: CASSIGTDGPYEQYF
abundance: -; d_gene: TRBD1; j_gene: TRBJ1-3; v_gene: TRBV19; CDR3nt: TGTGCCAGTAGCTCGGGACAGGGAACGAACACCATATATTTT; CDR3aa: CASSSGQGTNTIYF
abundance: -; d_gene: -; j_gene: TRBJ1-5; v_gene: TRBV19; CDR3nt: TGTGCCAGTAGTCTGAGTCGACAGGAACTTAGCAATCAGCCCCAGCATTTT; CDR3aa: CASSLSRQELSNQPQHF
abundance: -; d_gene: -; j_gene: TRBJ1-2; v_gene: TRBV6-5; CDR3nt: TGTGCCAGCAGTTCCAAGGGGGAGGGTAACTATGGCTACACCTTC; CDR3aa: CASSSKGEGNYGYTF